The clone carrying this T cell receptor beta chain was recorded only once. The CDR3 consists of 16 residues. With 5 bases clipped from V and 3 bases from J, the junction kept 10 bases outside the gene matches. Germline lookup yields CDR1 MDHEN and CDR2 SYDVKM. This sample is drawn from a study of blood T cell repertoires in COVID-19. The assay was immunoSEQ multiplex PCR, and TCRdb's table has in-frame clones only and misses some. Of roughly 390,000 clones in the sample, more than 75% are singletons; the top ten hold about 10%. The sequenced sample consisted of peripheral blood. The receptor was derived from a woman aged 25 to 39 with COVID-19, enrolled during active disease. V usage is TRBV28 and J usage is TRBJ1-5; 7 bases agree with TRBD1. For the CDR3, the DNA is TGTGCCAGCAGTCCCACACCGACAGGGACCAATCAGCCCCAGCATTTT. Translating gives CASSPTPTGTNQPQHF.